This T cell receptor (beta chain) was recovered during a study of spatial heterogeneity in lung cancer. Time point noted: sample taken at primary tumor resection. No cells were sorted before sequencing. The whole RNA sequenced was extracted from tumor, nontumor lung or frozen PBMC. This clonotype turned up a few times. J gave up 7 bases and V 2 bases, and 18 bases lay outside the gene matches. The CDR3 sequence is 18 residues long. The germline V gene has CDR1 LGHNA and CDR2 YNFKEQ. A single record per CDR3 protein comes from TCRdb applying MiXCR to the 5' RACE reads. This table has 20,000 to 25,000 distinct CDR3 sequences, around 4.3% appearing once.

The specimen was PBMCs, collected at surgery. V and J are TRBV4-2 and TRBJ1-1, with 8 bases matching TRBD1. This receptor was obtained from a male donor with early-stage non-small cell lung cancer. The CDR3 sequence is CASSQQPRDRTTWNEAFF. CDR3 nucleotide sequence: TGTGCCAGCAGCCAACAACCACGGGACAGGACCACCTGGAATGAAGCTTTCTTT.